The present T cell receptor (beta chain) was sequenced within a study of T-cell reconstitution after alpha-beta-depleted transplantation in children. Study results and limitations: The authors attributed T-cell counts and diversity one year after transplant mostly to newly produced T cells. High day-60 TCRbeta diversity in some patients came from surviving recipient T cells and thymic progenitors.

The germline CDR1 and CDR2 sequences are SGHRS and YFSETQ. Trimming at V came to 4 bases and at J to 2 bases, leaving 6 bases not matched to a gene. The CDR3 is made up of 16 amino acids. Unique molecular identifiers were built into the TCRbeta library. MiXCR, applied by TCRdb to the PCR reads, yields one record per CDR3 protein. This table holds about 260,000 distinct CDR3 sequences, around 8% found once. In this sample, this clonotype turned up many times. No antigen is known for it. The specimen comprised PBMCs, mostly from graft donor cells, sampled 180 days after TCRalphabeta/CD19-depleted stem cell transplant. This TCR derives from a male patient under 18 who had a stem cell transplant for acute lymphoblastic leukemia, so the T cells may come from the graft donor. The V and J genes are TRBV5-1 and TRBJ1-2; 12 nucleotides match TRBD1. In DNA form, the CDR3 reads TGCGCCAGCAGCACGGGACAGGGGGCCCGAAACTATGGCTACACCTTC. Translating it yields CASSTGQGARNYGYTF.